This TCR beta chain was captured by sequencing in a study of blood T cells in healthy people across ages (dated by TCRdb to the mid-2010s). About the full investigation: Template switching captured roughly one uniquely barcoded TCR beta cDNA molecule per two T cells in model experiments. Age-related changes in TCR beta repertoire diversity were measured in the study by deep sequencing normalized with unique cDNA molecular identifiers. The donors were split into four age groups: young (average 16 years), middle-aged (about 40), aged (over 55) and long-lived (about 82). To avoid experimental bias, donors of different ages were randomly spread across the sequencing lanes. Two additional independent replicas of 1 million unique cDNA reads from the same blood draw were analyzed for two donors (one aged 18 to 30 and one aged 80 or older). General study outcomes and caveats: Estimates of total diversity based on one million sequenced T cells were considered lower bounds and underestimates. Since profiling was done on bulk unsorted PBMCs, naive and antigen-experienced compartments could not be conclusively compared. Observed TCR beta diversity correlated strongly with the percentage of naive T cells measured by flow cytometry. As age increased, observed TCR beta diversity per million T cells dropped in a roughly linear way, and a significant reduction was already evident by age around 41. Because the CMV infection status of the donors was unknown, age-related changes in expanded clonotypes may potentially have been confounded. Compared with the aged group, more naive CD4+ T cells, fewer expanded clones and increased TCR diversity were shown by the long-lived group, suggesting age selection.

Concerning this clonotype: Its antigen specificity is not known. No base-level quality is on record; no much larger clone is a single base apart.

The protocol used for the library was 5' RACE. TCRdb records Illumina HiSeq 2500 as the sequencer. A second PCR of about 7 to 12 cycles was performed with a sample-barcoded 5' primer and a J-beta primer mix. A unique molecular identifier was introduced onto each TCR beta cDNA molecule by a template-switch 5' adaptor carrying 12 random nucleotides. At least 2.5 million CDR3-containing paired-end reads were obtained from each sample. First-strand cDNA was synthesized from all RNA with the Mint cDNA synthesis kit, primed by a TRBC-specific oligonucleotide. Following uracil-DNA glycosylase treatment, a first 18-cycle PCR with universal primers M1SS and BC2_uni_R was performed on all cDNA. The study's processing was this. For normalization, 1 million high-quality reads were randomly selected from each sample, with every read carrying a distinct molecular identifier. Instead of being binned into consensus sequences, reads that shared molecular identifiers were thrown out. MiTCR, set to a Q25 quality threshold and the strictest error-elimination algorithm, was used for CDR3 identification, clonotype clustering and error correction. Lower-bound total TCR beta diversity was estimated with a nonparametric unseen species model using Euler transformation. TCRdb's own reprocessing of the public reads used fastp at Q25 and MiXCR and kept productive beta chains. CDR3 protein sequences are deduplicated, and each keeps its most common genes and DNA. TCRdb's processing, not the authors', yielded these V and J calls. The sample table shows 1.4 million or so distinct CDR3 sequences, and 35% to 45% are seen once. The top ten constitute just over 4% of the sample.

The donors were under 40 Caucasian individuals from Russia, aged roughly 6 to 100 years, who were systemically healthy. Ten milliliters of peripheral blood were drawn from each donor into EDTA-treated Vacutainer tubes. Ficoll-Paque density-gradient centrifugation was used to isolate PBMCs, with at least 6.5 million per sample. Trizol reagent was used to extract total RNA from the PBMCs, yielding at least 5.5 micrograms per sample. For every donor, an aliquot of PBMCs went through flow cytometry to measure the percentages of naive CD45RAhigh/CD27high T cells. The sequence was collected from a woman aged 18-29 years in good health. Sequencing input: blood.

The CDR3 region has the sequence CASMTANTIYF. The DNA sequence is TGCGCCAGCATGACAGCTAACACCATATATTTT. The chain couples TRBV10-2 to TRBJ1-3; possibly the D gene is TRBD1, per 5 matching bases. Inclusive of the bounding cysteine and phenylalanine, the CDR3 is 11 residues long. Only the CDR3 part of the read is kept: 33 bases, read in frame from the first base. The germline V gene supplies CDR1 WSHSY and CDR2 SAAADI. V is clipped by 7 bases and J by 7 bases, and the sequence between their germline boundaries is 8 bases long.